This TCR beta chain was profiled in a study of long-term antiretroviral therapy in people with HIV. Turning to the study itself: Initial samples were collected about a decade before the 2015 immediate-ART recommendation. Points from the study as a whole: Blood obtained between about 2004 and 2017 may reflect older ART regimens.

The libraries were made with immunoSEQ v3.0 at survey level. Some clones are missing from TCRdb's copy, which holds only in-frame ones; the method was immunoSEQ multiplex PCR. The sample has 5,500 to 7,000 clones; approximately 83% are singletons. The germline V gene encodes CDR1 LGHNA and CDR2 YNFKEQ. The CDR3 runs to 18 residues. V lost 2 bases, J lost 5 bases, and 15 bases stayed unmatched. About this clone: As yet, its antigen is unknown.

Each HIV participant was treated in the United States. Sequencing was performed on unsorted PBMCs, taken 3.7 years after starting antiretroviral therapy. The V call is TRBV4-2, the J call TRBJ2-1; 7 bases fit TRBD2. The receptor's source is a woman in her 50s with HIV. The CDR3 sequence is CASSQRDGRGGGDNEQFF. In nucleotides, the CDR3 is TGTGCCAGCAGCCAACGGGACGGGCGCGGCGGGGGAGACAATGAGCAGTTCTTC.